This T cell receptor (beta chain) was sequenced in a study of tumor and adjacent non-tumor tissue in lung cancer. Study in general: The cohort had around twelve adenocarcinoma, a couple of squamous cell and 1 small cell patients. Stage I to III disease affected over nine men and about five women aged roughly 31 to 76.

This clonotype was recorded at least ten times. Its specificity is not known. V was clipped by 0 bases and J by 4 bases, with 14 bases between them. From germline, CDR1 is SGHVS and CDR2 FQNEAQ. The CDR3 loop spans 16 amino acids. The study, taken as a whole, reports: TCR diversity was significantly greater in tumor than normal lung tissue.

RNA was extracted from bulk tissue without any cell sorting. Distant lung tissue was collected more than 3 cm away from the tumor edge. Newly diagnosed lung cancer patients had thoracic surgery in China, August–late 2014, without prior chemotherapy. A modified ARM-PCR protocol with three rounds of nested PCR amplified TCRbeta. A single record per CDR3 protein comes from TCRdb applying MiXCR to the multiplex PCR reads. The sample yields about 110,000 distinct CDR3 sequences, 60% to 80% seen once. This chain joins TRBV7-8 and TRBJ2-3; unclear D gene. Source material: distant non-tumor lung tissue. The source of this sequence is a man aged 55-75 years with non-small cell lung cancer. The CDR3 DNA sequence: TGTGCCAGCAGCTTAGCGCCCCGAGGAAACGCAGATACGCAGTATTTT. Its translation is CASSLAPRGNADTQYF.